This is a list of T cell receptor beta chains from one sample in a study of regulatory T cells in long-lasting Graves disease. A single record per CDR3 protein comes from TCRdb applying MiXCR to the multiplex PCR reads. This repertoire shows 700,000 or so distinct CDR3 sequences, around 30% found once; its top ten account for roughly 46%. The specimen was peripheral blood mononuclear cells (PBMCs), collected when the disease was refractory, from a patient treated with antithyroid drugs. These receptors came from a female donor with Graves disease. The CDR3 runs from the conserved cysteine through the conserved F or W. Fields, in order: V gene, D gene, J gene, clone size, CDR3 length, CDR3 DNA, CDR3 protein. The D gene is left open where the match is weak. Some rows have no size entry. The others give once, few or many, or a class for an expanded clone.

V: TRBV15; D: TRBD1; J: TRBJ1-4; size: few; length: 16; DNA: TGTGCCACCAGCAGAGATAAACAGGGGGTTAATGAAAAACTGTTTTTT; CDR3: CATSRDKQGVNEKLFF
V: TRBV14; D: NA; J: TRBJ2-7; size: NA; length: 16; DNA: TGTGCCAGCAGCCGAAACGGTTGGGACTCGGCCTACGAGCAGTACTTC; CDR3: CASSRNGWDSAYEQYF
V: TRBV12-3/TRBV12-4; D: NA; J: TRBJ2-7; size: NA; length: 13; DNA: TGTGCCAGCGCTAATCGACTGACCTACGAGCAGTACTTC; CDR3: CASANRLTYEQYF
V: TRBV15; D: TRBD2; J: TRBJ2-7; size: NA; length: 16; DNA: TGTGCCACCAGCAGAGAGCGGCTAGCGGGAGGTAACGAGCAGTACTTC; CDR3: CATSRERLAGGNEQYF
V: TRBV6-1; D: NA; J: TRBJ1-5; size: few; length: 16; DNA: TGTGCCAGCAGTGTAGCCGGGGCCAATGTTAATCAGCCCCAGCATTTT; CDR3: CASSVAGANVNQPQHF
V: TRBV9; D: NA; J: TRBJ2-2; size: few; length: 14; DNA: TGTGCCAGCAGCGTCGGCAGGGTGCACGGGGAGCTGTTTTTT; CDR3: CASSVGRVHGELFF
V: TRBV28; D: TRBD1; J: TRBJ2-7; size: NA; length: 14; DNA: TGTGCCAGCAGACGTCCGGGGACAGGGGCCGAGCAGTACTTC; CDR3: CASRRPGTGAEQYF
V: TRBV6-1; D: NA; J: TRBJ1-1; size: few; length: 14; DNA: TGTGCCAGCAGGCGCCCCCAGAGAAACACTGAAGCTTTCTTT; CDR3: CASRRPQRNTEAFF
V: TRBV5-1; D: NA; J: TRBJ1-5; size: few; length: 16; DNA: TGCGCCAGCAGCTTGGGGGGGGCTGGAAGCAATCAGCCCCAGCATTTT; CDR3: CASSLGGAGSNQPQHF
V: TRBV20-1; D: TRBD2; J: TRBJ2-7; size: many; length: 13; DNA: TGCAGTGCTAGGGCGGGAGGGACCTACGAGCAGTACTTC; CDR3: CSARAGGTYEQYF
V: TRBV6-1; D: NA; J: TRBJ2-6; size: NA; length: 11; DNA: TGTGCCACGCAGGACAACTGGGTCCTGACTTTC; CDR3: CATQDNWVLTF
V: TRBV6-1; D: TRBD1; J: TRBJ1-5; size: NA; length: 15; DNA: TGTGCCAGCAGGGACAGGGCCTGGGGCAATCAGCCCCAGCATTTT; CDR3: CASRDRAWGNQPQHF
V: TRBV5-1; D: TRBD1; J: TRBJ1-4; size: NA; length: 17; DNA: TGCGCCAGCAGCTTGGCTCGCAGGGGGCTGACTAATGAAAAACTGTTTTTT; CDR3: CASSLARRGLTNEKLFF
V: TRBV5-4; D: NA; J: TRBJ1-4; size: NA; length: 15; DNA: TGTGCCAGCAGCTTGGCCCGGGAGCCTAATGAAAAACTGTTTTTT; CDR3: CASSLAREPNEKLFF
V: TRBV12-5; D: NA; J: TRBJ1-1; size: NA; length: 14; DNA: TGTGCTAGTGGTTCCACGACACGGAACACTGAAGCTTTCTTT; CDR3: CASGSTTRNTEAFF
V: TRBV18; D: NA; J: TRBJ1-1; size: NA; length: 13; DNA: TGTGCCAGCCACCTACAAATGAACACTGAAGCTTTCTTT; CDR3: CASHLQMNTEAFF
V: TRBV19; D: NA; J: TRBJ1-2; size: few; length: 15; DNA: TGTGCCAGTAGTAAAACAGGGACGGCTGGCTATGGCTACACCTTC; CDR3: CASSKTGTAGYGYTF